These 7 T cell receptor beta chains were all obtained from the same sample, sequenced in a study of resident and recirculating memory T cells in vitiligo (dated by TCRdb to 2017 to 2018). The protocol used for the library was the immunoSEQ multiplex PCR assay. In TCRdb, the immuneACCESS table is reduced to in-frame sequences with V and J assigned. These tables do not hold every clone; where another copy was compared, an unresolved V gene accounts for under half, and the others remain unexplained. The sample data list 35,000 to 45,000 clones, and about nine tenths of these were observed just once. The ten biggest clones cover about 4.6% of the sample. The sequenced sample was blood. The receptor source for this set is a male donor with vitiligo.

The V and J genes are TRBV7-9 and TRBJ2-5; D gene unclear. The CDR3 has 16 residues. Germline assignment: CDR1 SEHNR and CDR2 FQNEAQ (reference sequence). V was shortened by 2 bases and J by 0 bases, with 13 bases between the two germline ends. CDR3 in amino acids: CASSLSAATYQETQYF. In DNA form, the CDR3 reads TGTGCCAGCAGCTTAAGCGCCGCGACGTACCAAGAGACCCAGTACTTC.

The rearrangement uses TRBV19 and TRBJ2-3; a weak D match, TRBD1 (5 bases). The V end lost 7 bases, the J end lost 1 base, and 12 bases lay between the germline ends. Per germline, CDR1 LNHDA and CDR2 SQIVND (reference sequence). The CDR3 extends over 14 amino acids. CDR3 sequence: CASTWSGRTDTQYF. Written as DNA, the CDR3 is TGTGCCAGTACCTGGTCAGGGCGCACAGATACGCAGTATTTT.

J is TRBJ1-4 and V is TRBV4-3, with D perhaps TRBD1 (5 bases). The CDR3 totals 15 residues. V gave up 2 bases and J gave up 7 bases, with 14 bases separating them. The V gene's germline CDR1 is LGHNA and CDR2 YSLEER. CDR3 residues: CASSQQGGPLEKLFF. The CDR3 DNA is TGCGCCAGCAGCCAACAGGGAGGACCCCTTGAAAAACTGTTTTTT.

The rearrangement joins TRBV19 to TRBJ2-7; 8 bases match TRBD1. CDR1 and CDR2 from the germline V gene are LNHDA and SQIVND (reference sequence). The trim removed 6 bases at V and 5 bases at J, leaving 15 bases unmatched. The CDR3 length is 16 residues. In nucleotides, the CDR3 is TGTGCCAGTAGCAGGAGGACAGGGCAATCGAACGACGAGCAGTACTTC. It yields the protein CASSRRTGQSNDEQYF.

V usage is TRBV13 and J usage is TRBJ2-5; 7 positions agree with TRBD2. This CDR3 has 11 residues. The germline V gene has CDR1 PRHDT and CDR2 FYEKMQ (reference sequence). V lost 4 bases, J lost 7 bases, and 0 bases stayed unmatched. DNA of the CDR3: TGTGCCAGCAGCTGGGAGGGGACCCAGTACTTC. Translating it yields CASSWEGTQYF.

The chain combines TRBV9 with TRBJ2-5; 8 bases are shared with TRBD2. Germline CDR1 is SGDLS and CDR2 is YYNGEE. J gave up 4 bases and V 1 base, and 3 bases lay outside the gene matches. This CDR3 has 14 amino acids. The CDR3: CASSVIGGAETQYF. The CDR3 coding sequence is TGTGCCAGCAGCGTAATCGGGGGGGCAGAGACCCAGTACTTC. Full variable domain (remainder filled in from reference TRBV9 and TRBJ2-5): DSGVTQTPKHLITATGQRVTLRCSPRSGDLSVYWYQQSLDQGLQFLIQYYNGEERAKGNILERFSAQQFPDLHSELNLSSLELGDSALYFCASSVIGGAETQYFGPGTRLLVL.

The gene calls are TRBV7-8 and TRBJ1-1; tentatively, D is TRBD1 (6 bases). V lost 1 base and J lost 1, with 10 bases in between. This CDR3 spans 15 amino acids. Germline V gene sequence: CDR1 SGHVS, CDR2 FQNEAQ. The CDR3 loop is CASSLEGGRNTEAFF. Here the CDR3 DNA reads TGTGCCAGCAGCTTAGAAGGGGGAAGGAACACTGAAGCTTTCTTT.